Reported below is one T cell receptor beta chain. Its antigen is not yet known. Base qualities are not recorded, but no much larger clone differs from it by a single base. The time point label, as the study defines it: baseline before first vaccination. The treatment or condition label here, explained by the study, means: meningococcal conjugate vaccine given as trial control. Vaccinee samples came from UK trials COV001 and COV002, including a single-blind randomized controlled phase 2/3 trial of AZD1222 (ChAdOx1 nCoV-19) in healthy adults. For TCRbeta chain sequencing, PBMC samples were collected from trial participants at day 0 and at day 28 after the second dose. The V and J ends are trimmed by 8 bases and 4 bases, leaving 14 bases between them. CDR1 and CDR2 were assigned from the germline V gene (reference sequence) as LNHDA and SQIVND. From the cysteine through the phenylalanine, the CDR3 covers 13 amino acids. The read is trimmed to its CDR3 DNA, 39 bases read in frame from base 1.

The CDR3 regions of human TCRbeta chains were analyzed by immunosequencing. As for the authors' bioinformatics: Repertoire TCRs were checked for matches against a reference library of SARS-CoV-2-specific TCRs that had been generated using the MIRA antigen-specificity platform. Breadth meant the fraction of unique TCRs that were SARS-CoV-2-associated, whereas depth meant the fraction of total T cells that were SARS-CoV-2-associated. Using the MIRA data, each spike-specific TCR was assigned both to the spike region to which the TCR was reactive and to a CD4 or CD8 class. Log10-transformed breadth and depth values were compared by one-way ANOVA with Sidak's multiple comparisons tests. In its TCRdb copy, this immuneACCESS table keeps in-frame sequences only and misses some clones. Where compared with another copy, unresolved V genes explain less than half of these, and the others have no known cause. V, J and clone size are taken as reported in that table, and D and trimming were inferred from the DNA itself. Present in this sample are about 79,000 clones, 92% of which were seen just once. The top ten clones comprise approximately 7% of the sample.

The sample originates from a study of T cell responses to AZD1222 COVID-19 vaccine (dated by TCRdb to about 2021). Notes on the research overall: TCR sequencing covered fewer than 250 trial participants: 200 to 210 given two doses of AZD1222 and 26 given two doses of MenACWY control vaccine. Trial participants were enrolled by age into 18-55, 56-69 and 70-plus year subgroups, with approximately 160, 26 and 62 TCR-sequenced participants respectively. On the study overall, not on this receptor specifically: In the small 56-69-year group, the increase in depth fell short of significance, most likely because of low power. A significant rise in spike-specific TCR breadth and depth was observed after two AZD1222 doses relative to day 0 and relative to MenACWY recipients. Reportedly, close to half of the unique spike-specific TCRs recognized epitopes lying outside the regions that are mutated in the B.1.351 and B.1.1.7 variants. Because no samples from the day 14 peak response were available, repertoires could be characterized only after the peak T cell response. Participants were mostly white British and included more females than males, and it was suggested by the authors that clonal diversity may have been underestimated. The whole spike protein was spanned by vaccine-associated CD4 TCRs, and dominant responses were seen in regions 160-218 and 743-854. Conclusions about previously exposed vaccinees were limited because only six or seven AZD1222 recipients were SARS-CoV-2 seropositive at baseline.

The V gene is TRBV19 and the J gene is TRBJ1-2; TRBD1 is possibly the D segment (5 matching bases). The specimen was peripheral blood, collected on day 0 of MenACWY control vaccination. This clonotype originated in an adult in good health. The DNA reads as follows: TGTGCCAGTGGGGAGGGACGGCTCTATGGCTACACCTTC. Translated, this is CASGEGRLYGYTF.